The rows below give T cell receptor beta chains drawn from one sample of a study of T cell clones after liver transplantation. TCRdb's table, derived via immunoSEQ multiplex PCR, lists solely in-frame clones and lacks some. In the table there are about 20,000 clones, about 93% of which are singletons. Material: CD8+ T cells from blood, obtained roughly 25 months after liver transplant. These TCRs come from a human patient who received a liver transplant. The T cells may partly be graft donor cells. Each CDR3 is given with its conserved first and last residue. D genes are given only for firm matches. Where a row states a size, it is once, few, many or the class of an expanded clone; other rows omit it.

j_gene,v_gene,abundance,d_gene,CDR3aa,CDR3nt
TRBJ2-3,TRBV11-1,NA,NA,CASSYLAGSTDTQYF,TGTGCCAGCAGCTATCTTGCAGGGAGCACAGATACGCAGTATTTT
TRBJ2-1,TRBV29-1,NA,NA,CSVKWGITEQFF,TGCAGCGTCAAATGGGGGATCACTGAGCAGTTCTTC
TRBJ2-7,TRBV5-5,NA,NA,CASSSPTYEQYF,TGTGCCAGCAGCTCGCCCACCTACGAGCAGTACTTC
TRBJ2-7,TRBV4-2,NA,NA,CASSPDPGGEQYF,TGTGCCAGCAGCCCAGATCCAGGTGGCGAGCAGTACTTC
TRBJ1-2,TRBV5-1,NA,NA,CASSLASGIYGYTF,TGCGCCAGCAGCTTGGCCTCAGGGATCTATGGCTACACCTTC
TRBJ2-2,TRBV4-3,NA,NA,CASSQPGMEKNTGELFF,TGCGCCAGCAGCCAACCCGGCATGGAGAAAAACACCGGGGAGCTGTTTTTT
TRBJ2-7,TRBV19,NA,NA,CASSSPFRDRGAGLANEQYF,TGTGCCAGTAGTTCCCCCTTCCGGGACAGGGGAGCGGGACTAGCGAACGAGCAGTACTTC
TRBJ2-2,TRBV15,NA,TRBD2,CATRPGTGGLAGTNGGELFF,TGTGCCACCAGACCAGGGACAGGGGGACTAGCGGGAACCAACGGCGGGGAGCTGTTTTTT
TRBJ1-2,TRBV13,NA,NA,CASSLSVYGYTF,TGTGCCAGCAGCTTATCGGTTTACGGCTACACCTTC
TRBJ2-1,TRBV25-1,NA,TRBD1,CASSPGTGIFIEQFF,TGTGCCAGTTCCCCCGGGACAGGGATTTTTATTGAGCAGTTCTTC
TRBJ2-3,TRBV10-3,NA,NA,CAISESLTGYTQYF,TGTGCCATCAGTGAGTCGCTCACAGGGTATACGCAGTATTTT
TRBJ2-7,TRBV11-2,NA,NA,CASSLGIGEGYEQYF,TGTGCCAGCAGCTTAGGCATCGGGGAAGGTTACGAGCAGTACTTC
TRBJ2-7,TRBV13,NA,TRBD2,CASSLAGSGGLDEQYF,TGTGCCAGCAGCTTAGCCGGGTCGGGGGGTTTGGACGAGCAGTACTTC
TRBJ2-1,TRBV4-3,NA,NA,CASSQDASEGSYNEQFF,TGCGCCAGCAGCCAAGATGCTAGCGAGGGCTCCTACAATGAGCAGTTCTTC
TRBJ2-7,TRBV7-9,NA,NA,CASGDPYEQYF,TGTGCCAGCGGGGACCCATACGAGCAGTACTTC
TRBJ1-4,TRBV28,NA,NA,CASSFGLVEKLFF,TGTGCCAGCAGTTTCGGCTTAGTGGAAAAACTGTTTTTT
TRBJ2-2,TRBV6-5,NA,NA,CASSYQSTGELFF,TGTGCCAGCAGTTATCAATCCACCGGGGAGCTGTTTTTT
TRBJ1-2,TRBV7-2,NA,NA,CASSLGPGYDGYTF,TGTGCCAGCAGCTTAGGTCCAGGTTACGATGGCTACACCTTC
TRBJ2-1,TRBV5-8,NA,TRBD2,CASSVRVPGLADPKEQFF,TGTGCCAGCAGCGTCCGAGTCCCGGGACTAGCGGATCCCAAGGAGCAGTTCTTC
TRBJ2-5,TRBV7-9,NA,NA,CASSPGTETQYF,TGTGCCAGCAGCCCTGGGACAGAGACCCAGTACTTC
TRBJ2-7,TRBV19,NA,NA,CASSIGGTREQYF,TGTGCCAGTAGTATAGGGGGGACAAGGGAGCAGTACTTC
TRBJ2-2,TRBV7-8,NA,TRBD1,CASSLAGTGGTGELFF,TGTGCCAGCAGCTTAGCTGGGACAGGGGGCACCGGGGAGCTGTTTTTT
TRBJ2-3,TRBV6-6,once,NA,CASSGGDTDTQYF,TGTGCCAGCAGTGGCGGCGACACAGATACGCAGTATTTT
TRBJ2-5,TRBV28,NA,TRBD1,CASRTTGQYVSQYF,TGTGCCAGCAGGACGACGGGACAGTACGTGAGCCAGTACTTC
TRBJ2-7,TRBV13,once,TRBD1,CASSLSGQSYEQYF,TGTGCCAGCAGCCTATCGGGACAGAGTTACGAGCAGTACTTC
TRBJ2-5,TRBV5-1,NA,TRBD2,CASSRRLAGAKTQYF,TGCGCCAGCAGCAGACGACTAGCGGGCGCCAAGACCCAGTACTTC
TRBJ2-2,TRBV27,NA,TRBD2,CATQGLAGGITGELFF,TGTGCCACCCAGGGGCTAGCGGGAGGGATCACCGGGGAGCTGTTTTTT
TRBJ1-4,TRBV9,NA,NA,CASSGADEKLFF,TGTGCCAGCAGCGGGGCGGATGAAAAACTGTTTTTT
TRBJ2-1,TRBV21-1,NA,NA,CASGSGNNEQFF,TGTGCCAGCGGGTCGGGCAACAATGAGCAGTTCTTC